This T cell receptor beta chain was captured by sequencing in a study of regulatory T cells in long-lasting Graves disease. Study context: Graves' patients diagnosed newly had used antithyroid drugs under 3 months.

The ends lost 6 bases at V and 2 bases at J; junction bases unmatched: 6. Germline V gives CDR1 ENHRY, CDR2 SYGVKD. This CDR3 contains 16 residues. This clonotype was recorded a few times. Time point given: newly diagnosed GD, antithyroid drugs for less than 3 months. From RNA extracted from PBMCs, the TCR library was made. Through Arm-PCR of CDR3 regions and iRepertoire HTBI primers, TCR beta libraries were built. Each CDR3 protein is one row after TCRdb ran MiXCR on the multiplex PCR reads. The data contain approximately 540,000 distinct CDR3 sequences, more than 10% of them singletons. In addition, the sample was reused for a study of T cells in Graves' hyperthyroidism and ophthalmopathy. In that study: Graves' hyperthyroidism without ophthalmopathy progression within 18 months was termed stable.

Here the sequenced sample was peripheral blood mononuclear cells (PBMCs), taken at new diagnosis, from a patient treated with antithyroid drugs. This TCR was sampled from a woman aged 30 to 39 with Graves disease. The chain couples TRBV10-3 to TRBJ2-1; the match to TRBD2 covers 11 bases. The CDR3 coding sequence is TGTGCCATCAGCGCGCCGACTAGCGGGGCCTACAATGAGCAGTTCTTC. It codes for CAISAPTSGAYNEQFF.